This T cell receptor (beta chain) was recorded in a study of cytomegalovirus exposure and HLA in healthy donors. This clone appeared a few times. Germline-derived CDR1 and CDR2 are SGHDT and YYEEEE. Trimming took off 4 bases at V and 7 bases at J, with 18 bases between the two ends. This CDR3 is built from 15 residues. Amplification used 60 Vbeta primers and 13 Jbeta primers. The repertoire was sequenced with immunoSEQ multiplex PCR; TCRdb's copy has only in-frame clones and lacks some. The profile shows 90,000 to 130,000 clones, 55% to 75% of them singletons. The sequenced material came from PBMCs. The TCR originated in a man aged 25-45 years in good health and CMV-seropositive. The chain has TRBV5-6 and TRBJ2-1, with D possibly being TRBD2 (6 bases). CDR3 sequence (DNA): TGTGCCAGCAGCAACGGACTAAGCGGTACGAATGAGCAGTTCTTC. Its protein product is CASSNGLSGTNEQFF. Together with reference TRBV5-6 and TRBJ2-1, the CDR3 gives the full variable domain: DAGVTQSPTHLIKTRGQQVTLRCSPKSGHDTVSWYQQALGQGPQFIFQYYEEEERQRGNFPDRFSGHQFPNYSSELNVNALLLGDSALYLCASSNGLSGTNEQFFGPGTRLTVL.